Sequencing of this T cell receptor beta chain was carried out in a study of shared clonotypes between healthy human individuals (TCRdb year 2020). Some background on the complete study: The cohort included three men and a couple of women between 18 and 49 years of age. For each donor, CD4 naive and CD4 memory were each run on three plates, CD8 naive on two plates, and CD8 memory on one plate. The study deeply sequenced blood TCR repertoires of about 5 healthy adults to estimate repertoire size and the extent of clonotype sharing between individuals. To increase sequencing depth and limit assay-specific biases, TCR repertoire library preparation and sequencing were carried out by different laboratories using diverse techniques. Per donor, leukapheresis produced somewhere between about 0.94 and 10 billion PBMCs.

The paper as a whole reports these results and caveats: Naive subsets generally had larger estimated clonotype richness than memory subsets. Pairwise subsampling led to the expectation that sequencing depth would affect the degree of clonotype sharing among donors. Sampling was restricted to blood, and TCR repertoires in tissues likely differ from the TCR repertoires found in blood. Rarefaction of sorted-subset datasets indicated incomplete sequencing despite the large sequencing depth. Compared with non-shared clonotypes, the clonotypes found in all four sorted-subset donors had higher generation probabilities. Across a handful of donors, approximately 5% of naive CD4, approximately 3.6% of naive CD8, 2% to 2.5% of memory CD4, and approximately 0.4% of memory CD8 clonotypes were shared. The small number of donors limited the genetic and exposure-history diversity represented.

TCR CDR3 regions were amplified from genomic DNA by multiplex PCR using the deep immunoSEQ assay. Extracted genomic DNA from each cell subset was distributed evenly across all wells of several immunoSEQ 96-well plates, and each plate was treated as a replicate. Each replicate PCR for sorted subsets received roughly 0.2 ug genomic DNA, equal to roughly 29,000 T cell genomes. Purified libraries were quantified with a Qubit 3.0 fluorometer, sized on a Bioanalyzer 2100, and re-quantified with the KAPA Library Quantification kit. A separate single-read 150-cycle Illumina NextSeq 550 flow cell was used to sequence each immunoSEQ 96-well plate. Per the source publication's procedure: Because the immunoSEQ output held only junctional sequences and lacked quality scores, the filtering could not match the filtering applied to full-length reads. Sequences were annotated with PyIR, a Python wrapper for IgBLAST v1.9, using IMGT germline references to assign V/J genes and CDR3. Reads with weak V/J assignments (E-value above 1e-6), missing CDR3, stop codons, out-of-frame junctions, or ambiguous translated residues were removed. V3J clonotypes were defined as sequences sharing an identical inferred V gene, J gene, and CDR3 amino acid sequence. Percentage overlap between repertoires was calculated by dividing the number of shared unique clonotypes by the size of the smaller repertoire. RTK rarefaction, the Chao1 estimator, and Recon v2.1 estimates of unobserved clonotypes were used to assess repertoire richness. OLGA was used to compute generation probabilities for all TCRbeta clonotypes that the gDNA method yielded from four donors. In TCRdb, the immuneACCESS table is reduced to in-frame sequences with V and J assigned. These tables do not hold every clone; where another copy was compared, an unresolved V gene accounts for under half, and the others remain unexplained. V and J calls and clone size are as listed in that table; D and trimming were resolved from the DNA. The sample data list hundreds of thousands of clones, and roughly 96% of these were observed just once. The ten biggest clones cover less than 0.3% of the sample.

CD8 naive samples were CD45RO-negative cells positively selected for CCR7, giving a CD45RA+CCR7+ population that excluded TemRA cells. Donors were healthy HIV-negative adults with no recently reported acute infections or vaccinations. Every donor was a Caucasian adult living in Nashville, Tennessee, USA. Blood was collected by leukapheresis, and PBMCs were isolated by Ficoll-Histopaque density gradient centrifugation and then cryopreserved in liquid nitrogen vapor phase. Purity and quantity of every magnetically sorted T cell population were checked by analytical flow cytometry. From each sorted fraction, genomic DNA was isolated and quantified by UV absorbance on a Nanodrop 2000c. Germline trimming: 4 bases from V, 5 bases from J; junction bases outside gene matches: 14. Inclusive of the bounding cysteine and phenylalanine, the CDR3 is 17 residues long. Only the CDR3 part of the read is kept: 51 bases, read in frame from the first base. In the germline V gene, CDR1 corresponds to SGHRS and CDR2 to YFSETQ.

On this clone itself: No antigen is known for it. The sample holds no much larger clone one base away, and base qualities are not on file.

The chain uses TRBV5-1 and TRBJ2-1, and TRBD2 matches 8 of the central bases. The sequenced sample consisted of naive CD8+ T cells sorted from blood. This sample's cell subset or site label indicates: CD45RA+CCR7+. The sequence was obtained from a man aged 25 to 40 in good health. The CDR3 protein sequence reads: CASSGGFSGKSDNEQFF. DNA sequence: TGCGCCAGCAGCGGGGGGTTTAGCGGGAAGTCAGACAATGAGCAGTTCTTC.